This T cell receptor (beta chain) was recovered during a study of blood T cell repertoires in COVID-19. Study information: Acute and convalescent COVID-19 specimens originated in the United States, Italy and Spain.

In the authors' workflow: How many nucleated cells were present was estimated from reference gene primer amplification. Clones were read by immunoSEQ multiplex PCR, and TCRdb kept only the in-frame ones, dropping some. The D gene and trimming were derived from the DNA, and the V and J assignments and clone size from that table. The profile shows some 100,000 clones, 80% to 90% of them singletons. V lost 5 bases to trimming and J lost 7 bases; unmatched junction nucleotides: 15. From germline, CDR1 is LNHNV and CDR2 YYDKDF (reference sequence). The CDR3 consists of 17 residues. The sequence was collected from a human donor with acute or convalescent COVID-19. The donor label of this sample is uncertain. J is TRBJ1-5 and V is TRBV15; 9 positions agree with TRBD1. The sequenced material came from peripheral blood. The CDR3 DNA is TGTGCCACCAGCCACGATCCGGGACAGGGTTTTGGGCAGCCCCAGCATTTT. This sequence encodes CATSHDPGQGFGQPQHF.